One and the same sample provided the 18 T cell receptor beta chains below, sequenced in a study of T cell responses to AZD1222 COVID-19 vaccine. The assay was immunoSEQ multiplex PCR, and TCRdb's table has in-frame clones only and misses some. The repertoire holds over 110,000 clones, with about 91% as singletons. The specimen was peripheral blood, collected 28 days after the second AZD1222 dose. The receptors were sampled from an adult who received the AZD1222 COVID-19 vaccine.

The chain has TRBV24-1 and TRBJ1-2, with D perhaps TRBD1 (5 bases). The CDR3 contains 14 residues. Trimming stripped 4 bases from V and 10 bases from J, with 18 bases between. Per the germline V gene, CDR1 is KGHDR and CDR2 is SFDVKD. The DNA of the CDR3 is TGTGCCACCAGTGACAGCCGGGGCCCCCAGTCCTACACCTTC. This translates into CATSDSRGPQSYTF.

The chain is built from TRBV20-1 and TRBJ2-5; the D gene is possibly TRBD2 (5 bases). The ends were cut back, 3 bases at V and 3 bases at J, with 14 bases in the middle. This CDR3 region has 14 residues. Per germline, CDR1 DFQATT and CDR2 SNEGSKA (reference sequence). Here the CDR3 reads CSASHRAREETQYF. As DNA, the CDR3 is TGCAGTGCTAGTCACCGAGCGCGGGAAGAGACCCAGTACTTC.

This chain uses TRBV11-2 with TRBJ2-2; the match to TRBD2 covers 9 bases. V was clipped by 5 bases and J by 5 bases; unmatched bases: 9. The germline gives CDR1 SGHAT, CDR2 FQNNGV. The CDR3 contains 16 residues. The CDR3 region is CASSVTSGARTGELFF. The CDR3 DNA reads TGTGCCAGCAGCGTGACTAGCGGAGCACGGACCGGGGAGCTGTTTTTT.

This clone is categorized as medium-sized (0.01 to 0.1%). This chain uses TRBV7-8 with TRBJ2-3; the D call may be TRBD1 or TRBD2 (6 bases each). Per the germline V gene, CDR1 is SGHVS and CDR2 is FQNEAQ. This CDR3 region has 13 residues. Trimming left V 11 bases short and J 5 bases short, with 17 bases between. DNA of the CDR3: TGTGCCGCCGGATGGGGGGCCGGAGATACGCAGTATTTT. Translation gives CAAGWGAGDTQYF.

This chain connects TRBV19 to TRBJ2-7; 9 nucleotides match TRBD2. With 2 bases clipped from V and 2 bases from J, the junction kept 4 bases outside the gene matches. Germline V CDR1 and CDR2: LNHDA, SQIVND (reference sequence). This CDR3 contains 15 residues. The CDR3 reads CASSILAGPAYEQYF. The CDR3, as DNA: TGTGCCAGTAGTATACTAGCGGGGCCGGCCTACGAGCAGTACTTC.

The chain uses TRBV11-2 and TRBJ1-1; no clear D gene. Trimming took off 0 bases at V and 2 bases at J, with 7 bases between the two ends. This CDR3 region has 14 residues. Per germline, CDR1 SGHAT and CDR2 FQNNGV. The DNA for the CDR3 is TGTGCCAGCAGCTTAGATGCAGTTAACACTGAAGCTTTCTTT. It specifies CASSLDAVNTEAFF.

The rearrangement joins TRBV5-6 to TRBJ2-7; 8 bases map to TRBD1. This CDR3 comprises 15 residues. Germline trimming cut 3 bases from V and 5 bases from J; bases unmatched to any gene: 10. Germline V gene data show CDR1 as SGHDT and CDR2 as YYEEEE. CDR3 region: CASSSLTGALHEQYV. The CDR3 DNA is TGTGCCAGCAGCTCCCTGACAGGGGCTCTCCACGAGCAGTACGTC.

This chain uses TRBV5-6 with TRBJ2-2, with TRBD2 as a possible D gene (5 bases). In germline, CDR1 is SGHDT, CDR2 YYEEEE. The CDR3 is made up of 15 amino acids. Between the trimmed V and J ends, which lost 0 bases and 1 base, there was a span of 7 bases. CDR3 sequence reads: CASSLGGRNTGELFF. The CDR3 nucleotides are TGTGCCAGCAGCTTGGGAGGGCGGAACACCGGGGAGCTGTTTTTT. Using reference TRBV5-6 and TRBJ2-2 for the parts outside the CDR3, the full variable domain is DAGVTQSPTHLIKTRGQQVTLRCSPKSGHDTVSWYQQALGQGPQFIFQYYEEEERQRGNFPDRFSGHQFPNYSSELNVNALLLGDSALYLCASSLGGRNTGELFFGEGSRLTVL.

CDR3 protein: CAISVSGTLDEQFF. The CDR3 coding sequence is TGTGCCATCAGTGTATCCGGGACCCTTGATGAGCAGTTCTTC. V and J are TRBV10-3 and TRBJ2-1; D tentatively fits TRBD1 or TRBD2 (5 bases each). From germline, CDR1 is ENHRY and CDR2 SYGVKD. Trimming stripped 4 bases from V and 8 bases from J, with 15 bases between. CDR3 length equals 14 residues.

V and J are TRBV7-9 and TRBJ1-4; 11 bases map to TRBD1. Germline CDR1 SEHNR, CDR2 FQNEAQ (reference sequence). V lost 5 bases to trimming and J lost 8 bases; unmatched junction nucleotides: 4. This CDR3 contains 14 residues. The CDR3 DNA follows: TGTGCCAGCAGCCCCGGGACAGGGGGGGAAAAACTGTTTTTT. This translates into CASSPGTGGEKLFF. The whole variable domain, filled in from reference TRBV7-9 and TRBJ1-4, reads DTGVSQNPRHKITKRGQNVTFRCDPISEHNRLYWYRQTLGQGPEFLTYFQNEAQLEKSRLLSDRFSAERPKGSFSTLEIQRTEQGDSAMYLCASSPGTGGEKLFFGSGTQLSVL.

The chain uses TRBV7-2 and TRBJ2-7, with a weak D call TRBD2 (6 bases). V gave up 0 bases and J gave up 2 bases, with 8 bases separating them. The CDR3 covers 14 residues. Germline lookup yields CDR1 SGHTA and CDR2 FQGNSA. CDR3 protein: CASSLASGPYEQYV. The CDR3 DNA follows: TGTGCCAGCAGCTTAGCTAGCGGACCCTACGAGCAGTACGTC.

J is TRBJ1-2 and V is TRBV5-1; tentatively, D is TRBD1 (6 bases). CDR3 size: 13 residues. V lost 4 bases and J lost 6, with 13 bases in between. CDR1 is SGHRS and CDR2 is YFSETQ in the germline V gene. CDR3 nucleotide sequence: TGCGCCAGCAGCCTCGGGGGGGCGGATGGCTACACCTTC. It yields the protein CASSLGGADGYTF.

This clone has only a few counts. V usage is TRBV5-1 and J usage is TRBJ1-2; maybe TRBD1 (5 bases). Per germline, CDR1 SGHRS and CDR2 YFSETQ. The CDR3 runs to 15 residues. With 0 bases removed from V and 8 bases from J, the gap between germline ends came to 17 bases. The CDR3 nucleotides are TGCGCCAGCAGCTTGGCGCCGGGGGATGGTCGCGGCTACACCTTC. As protein: CASSLAPGDGRGYTF.

The chain joins TRBV30 to TRBJ2-1, with TRBD2 identical over 7 bases. CDR1 and CDR2 (germline): GTSNPN, SVGIG (reference sequence). Trimming took 3 bases from V and 0 from J; bases not matched to a gene: 5. CDR3 length equals 15 residues. CDR3 DNA sequence: TGTGCCTGGAGCCTCAGCGGGACCTCCTACAATGAGCAGTTCTTC. As protein: CAWSLSGTSYNEQFF.

This chain links TRBV5-1 with TRBJ1-1; D unresolved. CDR3 length equals 14 residues. The germline CDR1 and CDR2 sequences are SGHRS and YFSETQ. V gave up 4 bases and J gave up 3 bases, with 13 bases separating them. In nucleotides, the CDR3 is TGCGCCAGCAGCCCAAATGAGGGTGACACTGAAGCTTTCTTT. It encodes CASSPNEGDTEAFF.

The chain links TRBV6-5 to TRBJ1-3, with 9 nucleotides matching TRBD1. Germline assignment: CDR1 MNHEY and CDR2 SVGAGI. Trimming at V came to 8 bases and at J to 2 bases, leaving 7 bases not matched to a gene. The CDR3 runs to 15 residues. CDR3 DNA sequence: TGTGCCAGCTCAACCAGGGACAGGGCTGGAAACACCATATATTTT. Residues: CASSTRDRAGNTIYF.

The chain employs TRBV24-1 and TRBJ1-5, with D maybe TRBD1 (5 bases). The CDR3 covers 16 residues. Trimming took 3 bases from V and 11 from J, leaving 22 bases between them. Germline V CDR1 and CDR2: KGHDR, SFDVKD. CDR3 nucleotide sequence: TGTGCCACCAGTGATAGTATAGGGGACTACCGAGGGGCCCAGCATTTT. This encodes CATSDSIGDYRGAQHF.

The chain carries TRBV7-9 and TRBJ2-7, with TRBD2 matching 11 bases. CDR1 and CDR2 from the germline V gene are SEHNR and FQNEAQ (reference sequence). The CDR3 consists of 14 residues. The J segment lost 4 bases and the V segment lost 5 bases, leaving 4 bases of the junction unmatched. The CDR3 reads CASSKGTSGYEQYF. CDR3 nucleotide sequence: TGTGCCAGCAGCAAGGGGACTAGCGGTTACGAGCAGTACTTC.